The sequence of this T cell receptor beta chain was determined in a study of blood T cell repertoires in COVID-19. Trimming left V 1 base short and J 3 bases short, with 7 bases between. Germline CDR1 LGHDT, CDR2 YNNKEL (reference sequence). The CDR3 has 13 residues. Clones were read by immunoSEQ multiplex PCR, and TCRdb kept only the in-frame ones, dropping some. Of 200,000 to 250,000 clones in the sample, around 86% were seen once. The sample was peripheral blood. V gene TRBV3-1 (or the pseudogene TRBV3-2) combines with J gene TRBJ2-7; D might be TRBD1 (6 bases). This TCR was recovered from a man in his fifties or sixties who had recovered from COVID-19. The CDR3 DNA sequence: TGTGCCAGCAGCCAAGGAGGGGGCTACGAGCAGTACTTC. This codes for CASSQGGGYEQYF.